This T cell receptor beta chain was observed in a study of naive and memory T cell subsets. Study conclusions and caveats: The RNA method is potentially sensitive to activation and differentiation changes.

Of note for this clonotype: The target antigen is unknown.

Ligated cDNA underwent four rounds of PCR with nested alpha and beta constant region primers and SP2. TCRdb independently ran MiXCR on the 5' RACE reads; one entry per CDR3 protein. The sample yields roughly 60,000 distinct CDR3 sequences, 7.2% seen once. This CDR3 spans 13 amino acids. Unmatched junction bases numbered 5, after V lost 5 bases and J lost 3 bases. CDR1 is DFQATT and CDR2 is SNEGSKA in the germline V gene (reference sequence). An oligonucleotide containing a UMI was ligated to the 3' end of TCR cDNA. The chain has TRBV20-1 and TRBJ2-5; 8 bases agree with TRBD1. This clonotype was sampled from a male donor in good health. The chain's CDR3 is CSAGTGPEETQYF. The CDR3, as DNA: TGCAGTGCTGGGACAGGCCCGGAAGAGACCCAGTACTTC.